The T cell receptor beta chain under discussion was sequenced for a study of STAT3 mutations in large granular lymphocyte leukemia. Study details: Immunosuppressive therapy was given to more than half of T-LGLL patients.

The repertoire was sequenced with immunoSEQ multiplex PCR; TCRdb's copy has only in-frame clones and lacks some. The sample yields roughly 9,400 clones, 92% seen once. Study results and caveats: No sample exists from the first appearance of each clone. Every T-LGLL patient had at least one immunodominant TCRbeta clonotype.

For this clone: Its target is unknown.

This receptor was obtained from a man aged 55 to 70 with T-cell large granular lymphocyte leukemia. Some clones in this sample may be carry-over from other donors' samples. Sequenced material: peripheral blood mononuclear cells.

CDR3 sequence (DNA): TGCGCCAGCAGCTGGGGGTCGGGGCGGGTCACTGAAGCTTTCTTT. It encodes CASSWGSGRVTEAFF. The chain employs TRBV5-1 and TRBJ1-1; a possible D gene is TRBD1 (5 bases). V was shortened by 3 bases and J by 4 bases, with 16 bases between the two germline ends. The germline CDR1 and CDR2 sequences are SGHRS and YFSETQ. The CDR3 is made up of 15 amino acids. Full variable domain (outside the CDR3, taken from reference TRBV5-1 and TRBJ1-1): KAGVTQTPRYLIKTRGQQVTLSCSPISGHRSVSWYQQTPGQGLQFLFEYFSETQRNKGNFPGRFSGRQFSNSRSEMNVSTLELGDSALYLCASSWGSGRVTEAFFGQGTRLTVV.